This T cell receptor beta chain was profiled in a study of cytomegalovirus exposure and HLA in healthy donors (dated by TCRdb to about 2017). Study-level background: An earlier analysis of under 600 of the donors reported about 250 Gb of sequence data and 117 million unique TCR beta sequences from roughly 180 million T cells. In a later genetic analysis, genome-wide SNP genotypes for about three fifths of the roughly 670 donors were used, and that subset was treated as a discovery cohort. Roughly five DR-DQ haplotypes were handled as single units for association and clustering because linkage in the cohort was strong. Donor age, sex, ethnicity and CMV serostatus were compiled alongside the repertoire data. The T cell repertoires of under 750 subjects were profiled by immunosequencing and related to cytomegalovirus serostatus. Rather than drawing on any new phenotypic data, the later analysis identified candidate immune exposures from TCR beta sequences and the way those sequences occurred across donors. All discovery cohort repertoires had been generated on a single sequencing platform. The study combined high-throughput TCR immunosequencing, statistical association of individual TCRs with disease status, and machine learning to predict cytomegalovirus infection status. The number of donors typed differed by locus, with about 629-630 for A, B, C, DRB1 and DQB1, about 500 for DQA1, some 570 for DPA1, and 472 for DPB1. Besides the first cohort of 500 to 700 subjects, a separate validation cohort made up of 120 different subjects was used. HLA typing covered class I and class II loci at four-digit resolution. Roughly 290 gigabases of sequencing data and 75 million to 85 million unique TCR sequences made up an early release that covered nearly 650 HLA-typed donors. Among 398 genotyped donors of the cohort, an average of approximately 230,000 unique TCR beta nucleotide sequences were sequenced per donor, 15% to 20% of them non-productive. A later analysis re-analyzed previously published TCR beta repertoires from hundreds of donors and added high-resolution HLA genotyping to study TCR occurrence patterns. Of the 300 to 450 genotyped donors, roughly 76% were placed in the genetic ancestry cluster associated with self-reported Caucasian donors. The study aimed to test whether signatures of past pathogen exposure could be identified by cataloging public T cell receptors. To decide whether each TCR beta V gene segment behaved as functional or pseudogenic, an earlier analysis of several hundred of the donors relied on high-throughput TCR beta sequencing.

Here is what the overall study found, with its caveats: A later analysis found that TCR association rates varied across HLA loci, with DRB1 alleles showing the most associated TCRs and HLA-C alleles the fewest. Compared with the approximately 700-donor mean, donors in an Asian-associated ancestry cluster had fewer N-insertions in productive TCRs, according to a later genetic analysis. In this cohort, only TCR beta chains were sequenced, and detectable features were limited by the absence of alpha or paired-chain data. Roughly uniform sequencing depth across donors was assumed in presence/absence analyses, although this assumption may not hold. The authors suggested that the approach could potentially be extended to other disease states and immunological phenotypes. A later genetic analysis associated a missense DCLRE1C variant with V-gene and J-gene trimming of TCR beta chains, and an independent cohort replicated the association. A cluster of highly shared sequence variants was judged likely to be a technical artifact of the sequencing pipeline. A total of fewer than 200 TCR beta chains were listed by the study as associated with cytomegalovirus. In an earlier analysis of more than 500 of the donors, most TCR beta V segments appeared in productive rearrangements about 87% or about 30% of the time, broadly matching IMGT annotations. In a later analysis, most CMV-associated TCR beta chains were found to appear HLA-restricted, with HLA associations seemingly driven largely by CMV exposure. Specific HLA alleles were associated with 15,000 to 20,000 TCR beta sequences at a false discovery rate of 0.05 in a later analysis. Some IMGT-functional V segments, including TRBV6-2 and TRBV6-3, could not be distinguished by the 87-base-pair reads and were therefore excluded. While some public TCRs were present in many individuals, most TCR sequences turned up only very rarely across donors. For the cohort, immune exposure information was limited to CMV serostatus. Because counts were too low, 15 to 20 rarely observed V segments, including chromosome 9 orphons, were left out of the earlier analysis of 587 of the donors. A further reported finding was that TCR beta sequences accurately predicted the HLA-A and HLA-B alleles for most subjects in the first cohort. In a later analysis, HLA-associated TCR beta chains were found to be more clonally expanded and to have lower generation probabilities than equally common non-associated chains. Cytomegalovirus status was reported to be diagnosed by the classifier with high specificity and sensitivity in both the original and validation cohorts. Strong co-occurrence of HLA alleles, especially DR and DQ, made assigning TCR associations to individual alleles difficult. In a later analysis, several top co-occurrence clusters were reported to appear linked to parvovirus B19, influenza, CMV and Epstein-Barr virus. In vitro tests confirmed that a few of the cytomegalovirus-associated TCR beta chains recognize cytomegalovirus antigens. Because HLA typing was unavailable for some donors at each locus, only the typed subset was used in association tests. Correlated functional status among segregating V segments might reflect linkage disequilibrium, but an unknown experimental factor could not be ruled out.

This clone has more than one count but fewer than ten. The specificity of this receptor is unknown. No per-base quality is available; no much larger clone lies one base away. The cohort comprised several hundred healthy bone marrow donors. All cohort members were sampled while nominally healthy, although unrecorded immune exposures were likely present. The donor was CMV seropositive and belonged to the group of 250 to 350 seropositive cohort members. Every donor gave a peripheral blood sample, and the peripheral blood mononuclear cells from that sample were used for TCR beta sequencing. The Qiagen DNeasy Blood Extraction Kit was used to extract genomic DNA from the blood cell samples. Its CDR3 holds 14 amino acids, cysteine through phenylalanine. Of the read, only the CDR3 DNA is kept; its 42 bases are in frame from base 1. Trimming takes 7 bases from V and 3 bases from J, and the germline ends sit 13 bases apart. CDR1 and CDR2 are read off the germline V gene as MDHEN and SYDVKM.

The library was made by the immunoSEQ multiplex PCR assay. For the multiplex PCR, a mixture combining 60 forward primers for TCR Vbeta segments and 13 reverse primers for TCR Jbeta segments was used. A multiplex PCR assay on genomic DNA amplified the CDR3 region of rearranged TCR beta genes. On the Illumina HiSeq System, the amplified TCR beta libraries were sequenced as 87-base-pair reads. The authors processed their data as follows. A later analysis tallied roughly 80 million unique TCR beta chains across the 666 repertoires, and around 12 million of those chains were shared by two or more donors. Raw reads were error-corrected and collapsed into unique sequences with a nearest-neighbor algorithm that merged closely related sequences to remove PCR and sequencing errors. To assign V, D and J gene segments, CDR3 sequences were aligned to IMGT reference sequences. Each retained sequence needed at least a six-nucleotide match to both a V gene segment and a J gene segment. Rearrangements were classified as productive when the CDR3 lacked stop codons and remained in frame with V and J, and all other rearrangements were classified as non-productive. Following IMGT convention, CDR3 was defined as the stretch from the second conserved V-encoded cysteine to the conserved J-encoded phenylalanine. The earlier analysis of about 640 of the donors excluded any sequence lacking an unambiguous match to a single V gene segment. An earlier analysis of approximately 590 of the donors called V segments functional above 56.7% productive rearrangements and segregating when the between-donor standard deviation exceeded 5%. A statistical classification framework was developed to diagnose cytomegalovirus status using the catalog of TCR beta chain sequences. V and J gene assignment, in a later analysis, came from comparing TCR nucleotide sequences with IMGT/GENE-DB human TR gene sequences. In a later analysis, CDR3 sequences and most-parsimonious VDJ recombination scenarios were assigned using the TCRdist pipeline. A later analysis defined each TCR beta chain by its CDR3 amino acid sequence plus V-gene family, and excluded reads lacking a unique V-gene family. A later analysis removed roughly 590 highly shared, low-generation-probability nucleotide sequences to deal with suspected cross-contamination and a sequencing artifact. In a later analysis, a clonal expansion index for each public chain was calculated from normalized within-repertoire ranks of inferred template counts. In a later analysis, generation probabilities were computed using a VDJ recombination model fitted to out-of-frame rearrangements, and the results were checked against IGoR. In a later analysis, hypergeometric tests were used to score TCR-TCR, TCR-HLA and TCR-CMV co-occurrence, with a repertoire-size bias correction applied to TCR pairs. In a later analysis, false discovery rates were estimated by permuting HLA or CMV assignments 20 times. In a later analysis, co-occurring TCRs were grouped with DBSCAN, and TCRdist sequence similarity was added when clustering was performed within HLA-allele-positive subsets. Repertoires with fewer than 30,000 or more than 120,000 public chains were left out of co-occurrence clustering, as were about 5 repertoires with anomalous nucleotide sharing. This immuneACCESS table, as held by TCRdb, lists in-frame sequences with V and J called but not all clones. Of the missing ones, under half trace to an unresolved V gene in checked studies; the others have no known cause. V, J and clone size derive from that table, while D and trimming were established from the DNA sequence. The sample includes roughly 200,000 clones, with roughly 13% observed a single time. The ten largest clones add up to 7.8% of the sample.

The chain joins TRBV28 to TRBJ1-5, with no reliable assignment of the D segment. The sequence came from a man between 45 and 60 years old in good health and CMV-seropositive. Sequenced material: PBMCs. CDR3 region: CASTLTRYNQPQHF. The DNA sequence is as follows: TGTGCCAGCACCCTGACACGCTACAATCAGCCCCAGCATTTT.